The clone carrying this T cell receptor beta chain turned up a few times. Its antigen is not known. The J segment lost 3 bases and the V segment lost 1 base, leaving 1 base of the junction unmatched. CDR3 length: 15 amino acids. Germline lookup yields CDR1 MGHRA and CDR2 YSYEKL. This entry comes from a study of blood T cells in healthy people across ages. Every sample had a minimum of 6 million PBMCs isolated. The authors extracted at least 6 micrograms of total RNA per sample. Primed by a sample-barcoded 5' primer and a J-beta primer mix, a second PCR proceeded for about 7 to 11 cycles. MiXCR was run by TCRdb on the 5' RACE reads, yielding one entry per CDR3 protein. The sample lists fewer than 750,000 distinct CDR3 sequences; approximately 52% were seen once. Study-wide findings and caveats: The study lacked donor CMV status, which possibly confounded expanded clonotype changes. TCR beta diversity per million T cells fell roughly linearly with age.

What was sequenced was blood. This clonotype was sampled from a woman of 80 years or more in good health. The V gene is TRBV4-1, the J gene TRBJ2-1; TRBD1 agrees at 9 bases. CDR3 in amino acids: CASSQGTGDYNEQFF. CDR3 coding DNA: TGCGCCAGCAGCCAAGGGACAGGGGACTACAATGAGCAGTTCTTC.